This T cell receptor beta chain comes out of a study of identical twins. MiXCR, run by TCRdb on the 5' RACE reads, gives a single entry per CDR3 protein. The sample carries approximately 890,000 distinct CDR3 sequences, roughly an eighth recorded once. In its sample, this clonotype was seen many times. The CDR3 spans 14 residues. CDR1 is SGHRS and CDR2 is YFSETQ in the germline V gene. The junction had 3 bases not matched to a gene; V was cut back by 4 bases and J by 0 bases. The same sample was also studied in work on yellow fever vaccine responses in identical twins.

This receptor was identified in a woman between 18 and 29 years old in good health. The J gene is TRBJ1-1, the V gene TRBV5-1, with 7 bases fitting TRBD1. Input material: PBMCs. Here the CDR3 reads CASSRRGMNTEAFF. The CDR3 DNA is TGCGCCAGCAGCCGCAGGGGGATGAACACTGAAGCTTTCTTT.